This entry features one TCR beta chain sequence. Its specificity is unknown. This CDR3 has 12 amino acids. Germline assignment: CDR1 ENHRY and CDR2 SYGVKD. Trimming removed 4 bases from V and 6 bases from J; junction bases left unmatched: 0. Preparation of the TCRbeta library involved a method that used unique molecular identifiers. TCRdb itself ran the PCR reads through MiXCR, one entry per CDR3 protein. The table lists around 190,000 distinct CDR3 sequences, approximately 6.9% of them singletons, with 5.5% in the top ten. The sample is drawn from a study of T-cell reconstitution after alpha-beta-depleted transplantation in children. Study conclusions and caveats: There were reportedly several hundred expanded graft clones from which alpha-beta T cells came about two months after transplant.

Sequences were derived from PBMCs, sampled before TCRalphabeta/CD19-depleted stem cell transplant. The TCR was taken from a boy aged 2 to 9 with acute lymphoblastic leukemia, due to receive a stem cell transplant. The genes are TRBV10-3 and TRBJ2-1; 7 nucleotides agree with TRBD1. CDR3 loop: CAISGQGNEQFF. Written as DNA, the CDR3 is TGTGCCATCAGTGGACAGGGCAATGAGCAGTTCTTC.